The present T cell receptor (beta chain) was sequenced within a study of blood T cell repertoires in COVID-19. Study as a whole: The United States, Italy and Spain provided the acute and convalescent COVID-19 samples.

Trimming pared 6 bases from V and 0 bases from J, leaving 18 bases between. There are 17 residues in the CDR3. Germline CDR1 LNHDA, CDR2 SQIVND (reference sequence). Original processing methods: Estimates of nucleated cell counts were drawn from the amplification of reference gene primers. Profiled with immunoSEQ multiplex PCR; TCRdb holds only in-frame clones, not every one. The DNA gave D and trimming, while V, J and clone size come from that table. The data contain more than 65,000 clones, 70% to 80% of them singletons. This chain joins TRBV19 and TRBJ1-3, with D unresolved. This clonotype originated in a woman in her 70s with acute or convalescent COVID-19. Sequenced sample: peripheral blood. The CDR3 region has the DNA TGTGCCAGTAGCCCACGCCGGACTCTTCACTCTGGAAACACCATATATTTT. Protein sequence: CASSPRRTLHSGNTIYF.